Shown below are 12 T cell receptor beta chains from a single sample sequenced in a study of shared clonotypes between healthy human individuals. Profiled with immunoSEQ multiplex PCR; TCRdb holds only in-frame clones, not every one. This sample has 2 million to 2.5 million clones, with 93% found just once. Source material: naive CD4+ T cells from PBMCs. The subset was: CD45RA+ positively selected. The source is a man between 18 and 35 years old in good health. Some clones in this sample may be carry-over from other donors' samples.

The genes are TRBV27 and TRBJ2-2; TRBD2 is a possible D gene (6 bases). Looked up from germline, CDR1 is MNHEY and CDR2 is SMNVEV (reference sequence). This CDR3 is built from 15 residues. V lost 1 base, J lost 7 bases, and 13 bases lay in between. CDR3 protein: CASSLLRGYGGELFF. The CDR3 DNA is TGTGCCAGCAGTTTATTACGGGGGTATGGCGGGGAGCTGTTTTTT.

The chain carries TRBV27 and TRBJ2-1; 12 bases are shared with TRBD2. The CDR3 contains 16 residues. Trimming cost V 5 bases and J 3 bases; bases outside gene matches: 5. From germline, CDR1 is MNHEY and CDR2 SMNVEV (reference sequence). CDR3 in DNA: TGTGCCAGCAGTGAAACTAGCGGGAGGATCTACAATGAGCAGTTCTTC. Protein: CASSETSGRIYNEQFF.

The chain carries TRBV9 and TRBJ2-7; 8 bases are shared with TRBD1. The CDR3 is made up of 15 amino acids. CDR1 SGDLS and CDR2 YYNGEE come from the germline V gene. The V and J ends lost 4 bases and 4 bases, in that order; junction bases with no gene match: 10. The CDR3 sequence is CASSPQGTGGYEQYF. The CDR3 region has the DNA TGTGCCAGCAGCCCACAGGGGACAGGTGGTTACGAGCAGTACTTC.

The V gene is TRBV15, the J gene TRBJ2-7; tentatively, D is TRBD1 (6 bases). V gave up 2 bases and J gave up 3 bases, with 8 bases separating them. The CDR3 runs 13 residues. Germline CDR1 LNHNV, CDR2 YYDKDF (reference sequence). The CDR3 is CATSRRTVYEQYF. DNA for the CDR3: TGTGCCACCAGCAGACGGACAGTCTACGAGCAGTACTTC.

The rearrangement links TRBV5-6 to TRBJ2-7; D call uncertain. The CDR3 is 14 residues long. From germline, CDR1 is SGHDT and CDR2 YYEEEE. Between the trimmed V and J ends, which lost 1 base and 2 bases, there was a span of 10 bases. The CDR3 reads CASSLRTVTYEQYF. In DNA form, the CDR3 reads TGTGCCAGCAGCTTGAGAACGGTCACCTACGAGCAGTACTTC. The whole variable domain, filled in from reference TRBV5-6 and TRBJ2-7, reads DAGVTQSPTHLIKTRGQQVTLRCSPKSGHDTVSWYQQALGQGPQFIFQYYEEEERQRGNFPDRFSGHQFPNYSSELNVNALLLGDSALYLCASSLRTVTYEQYFGPGTRLTVT.

With regard to this clone: The same CDR3 arises from other DNA sequences in this sample as well. V usage is TRBV7-3 and J usage is TRBJ2-5; TRBD1 agrees at 7 bases. This CDR3 has 14 amino acids. Germline lookup yields CDR1 SGHTA and CDR2 FQGTGA. J was trimmed by 5 bases and V by 4 bases; bases with no gene match: 7. CDR3 DNA sequence: TGTGCCAGCAGCTCGACAGGGTTAGGGGAGACCCAGTACTTC. As protein: CASSSTGLGETQYF.

The J gene is TRBJ2-2, the V gene TRBV10-3, with D perhaps given as TRBD1 or TRBD2 (5 bases each). Germline V CDR1 and CDR2: ENHRY, SYGVKD. The CDR3 runs to 16 residues. The V end was cut by 11 bases, the J end by 6 bases, with 25 bases between. As DNA, the CDR3 is TGTGCCGCCAGTGTATCGGGACCAATGGAGGCCGGGGAGCTGTTTTTT. Translation: CAASVSGPMEAGELFF.

The chain couples TRBV5-6 to TRBJ1-1; D remains ambiguous. The CDR3 contains 12 residues. The V and J ends lost 7 bases and 0 bases respectively, with 7 bases between them. CDR1 is SGHDT and CDR2 is YYEEEE in the germline V gene. The CDR3 coding sequence is TGTGCCAGCCGTCGGGTGAACACTGAAGCTTTCTTT. Amino acid sequence: CASRRVNTEAFF.

V and J are TRBV11-2 and TRBJ2-5; D uncertain. Per the germline V gene, CDR1 is SGHAT and CDR2 is FQNNGV. Between the trimmed V and J ends, which lost 0 bases and 2 bases, there was a span of 7 bases. CDR3 size: 14 residues. The CDR3 is CASSLEVRQETQYF. The CDR3, as DNA: TGTGCCAGCAGCTTAGAGGTCAGGCAAGAGACCCAGTACTTC.

In the case of this clone: Other DNA sequences from this sample encode an identical CDR3 as well. The CDR3 region has the DNA TGTGCCAGCAGTTTTTTATTAGCGGGAGCTGAGACCCAGTACTTC. Translating it yields CASSFLLAGAETQYF. The chain joins TRBV28 to TRBJ2-5; 9 nucleotides line up with TRBD2. V lost 3 bases to trimming and J lost 5 bases; unmatched junction nucleotides: 7. The germline gives CDR1 MDHEN, CDR2 SYDVKM. The CDR3 consists of 15 residues.

The CDR3 sequence is CAISPSGVSYEQYF. The CDR3 coding sequence is TGTGCCATCAGTCCGTCAGGAGTTTCCTACGAGCAGTACTTC. The V and J genes are TRBV10-3 and TRBJ2-7, with D unclear. V dropped 5 bases and J dropped 1 base, with 12 bases sitting between them. CDR1 and CDR2 from the germline V gene are ENHRY and SYGVKD. The CDR3 sequence is 14 residues long.

J is TRBJ2-2 and V is TRBV7-9, with D tentatively TRBD1 (6 bases). Germline CDR1 and CDR2: SEHNR and FQNEAQ (reference sequence). The CDR3 is made up of 18 amino acids. V was shortened by 5 bases and J by 1 base, with 20 bases between the two germline ends. This CDR3 reads CASSPTFRDIKNTGELFF. In DNA, the CDR3 is TGTGCCAGCAGCCCAACTTTCCGGGACATAAAGAACACCGGGGAGCTGTTTTTT.